Listed below are T cell receptor beta chains from one sample, sequenced in a study of T cells in Graves' hyperthyroidism and ophthalmopathy. TCRdb passed the multiplex PCR reads through MiXCR, listing each CDR3 protein once. There are fewer than 400,000 distinct CDR3 sequences in the sample; 20% to 30% occur only once, and around 79% lies in the top ten. Material: blood. These receptors all stem from a man aged 45-60 years with Graves' hyperthyroidism. CDR3s include the opening cysteine and the closing phenylalanine or tryptophan. The order of the fields is V gene, J gene, CDR3 length, CDR3 protein.

v_gene: TRBV6-2/TRBV6-3; j_gene: TRBJ2-5; len: 15; CDR3aa: CASSYLSGRRETQYF
v_gene: TRBV7-2; j_gene: TRBJ2-7; len: 16; CDR3aa: CASSSQPGLANYEQYF
v_gene: TRBV7-3; j_gene: TRBJ2-5; len: 14; CDR3aa: CASSQGDPGKTQYF
v_gene: TRBV6-1; j_gene: TRBJ2-3; len: 13; CDR3aa: CATQGTGTDTQYF
v_gene: TRBV7-3; j_gene: TRBJ2-3; len: 15; CDR3aa: CASGGIAGRPDTQYF
v_gene: TRBV10-2; j_gene: TRBJ2-6; len: 16; CDR3aa: CASSSGTGWGANVLTF
v_gene: TRBV6-1; j_gene: TRBJ2-1; len: 12; CDR3aa: CASSEARLWEFF
v_gene: TRBV12-3/TRBV12-4; j_gene: TRBJ2-7; len: 13; CDR3aa: CASSSAVRRKQYF
v_gene: TRBV27; j_gene: TRBJ1-1; len: 13; CDR3aa: CASSLWGDTEAFF
v_gene: TRBV15; j_gene: TRBJ2-5; len: 14; CDR3aa: CATSPETRVETQYF
v_gene: TRBV27; j_gene: TRBJ2-3; len: 15; CDR3aa: CASTLLAGGTDTQYF
v_gene: TRBV12-3/TRBV12-4; j_gene: TRBJ2-1; len: 13; CDR3aa: CASSFSSYNEQFF
v_gene: TRBV6-1; j_gene: TRBJ2-2; len: 14; CDR3aa: CASSVSGRAGELFF
v_gene: TRBV20-1; j_gene: TRBJ2-3; len: 14; CDR3aa: CSAKIPRSTDTQYF
v_gene: TRBV19; j_gene: TRBJ2-2; len: 14; CDR3aa: CASSGIQGAGELFF
v_gene: TRBV3-1; j_gene: TRBJ2-3; len: 15; CDR3aa: CASSQTSGSSDTQYF
v_gene: TRBV20-1; j_gene: TRBJ2-3; len: 14; CDR3aa: CSARRGPSTDTQYF
v_gene: TRBV3-1; j_gene: TRBJ2-3; len: 16; CDR3aa: CASSSITQSTFDTQYF
v_gene: TRBV27; j_gene: TRBJ1-5; len: 14; CDR3aa: CASRRGAVNQPQHF
v_gene: TRBV19; j_gene: TRBJ2-3; len: 15; CDR3aa: CASSIEGTRTDTQYF
v_gene: TRBV7-2; j_gene: TRBJ2-2; len: 16; CDR3aa: CASSPRSGAHTGELFF
v_gene: TRBV6-5; j_gene: TRBJ2-7; len: 13; CDR3aa: CASSYRQSYEQYF
v_gene: TRBV2; j_gene: TRBJ2-1; len: 16; CDR3aa: CASSRDRPLSYNEQFF
v_gene: TRBV19; j_gene: TRBJ1-5; len: 15; CDR3aa: CASKEDRGLAQPQHF
v_gene: TRBV11-2; j_gene: TRBJ1-4; len: 16; CDR3aa: CASSDREQGFNEKLFF
v_gene: TRBV29-1; j_gene: TRBJ1-3; len: 14; CDR3aa: CSVRDTLSGNTIYF
v_gene: TRBV6-2/TRBV6-3; j_gene: TRBJ2-1; len: 13; CDR3aa: CASTDKGYNEQFF
v_gene: TRBV7-7; j_gene: TRBJ2-1; len: 14; CDR3aa: CASSRLAGNNEQFF
v_gene: TRBV5-1; j_gene: TRBJ1-2; len: 17; CDR3aa: CASSLGNLGTANYGYTF
v_gene: TRBV3-1; j_gene: TRBJ2-1; len: 13; CDR3aa: CASSQDLIYEQFF
v_gene: TRBV6-1; j_gene: TRBJ2-3; len: 16; CDR3aa: CASSESLGRKTDTQYF
v_gene: TRBV10-3; j_gene: TRBJ2-5; len: 13; CDR3aa: CAIRRTGEETQYF
v_gene: TRBV29-1; j_gene: TRBJ2-7; len: 13; CDR3aa: CSVGKAVAGEQYF
v_gene: TRBV27; j_gene: TRBJ2-4; len: 17; CDR3aa: CASSSRLAGGPGYIQYF
v_gene: TRBV15; j_gene: TRBJ2-1; len: 15; CDR3aa: CATSRDRGFYNEQFF
v_gene: TRBV7-9; j_gene: TRBJ2-7; len: 16; CDR3aa: CASSDNPRDRYYEQYF
v_gene: TRBV7-2; j_gene: TRBJ2-5; len: 13; CDR3aa: CASSLEIAETQYF
v_gene: TRBV11-2; j_gene: TRBJ2-1; len: 15; CDR3aa: CASSLTGPTYNEQFF
v_gene: TRBV12-3/TRBV12-4; j_gene: TRBJ2-7; len: 14; CDR3aa: CASRPGQGINEQYF
v_gene: TRBV11-3; j_gene: TRBJ1-1; len: 18; CDR3aa: CASSLDQRWDAERAEAFF
v_gene: TRBV12-3/TRBV12-4; j_gene: TRBJ2-1; len: 16; CDR3aa: CASSFLTSGRANEQFF
v_gene: TRBV20-1; j_gene: TRBJ2-1; len: 14; CDR3aa: CSASSGRALNEQFF
v_gene: TRBV4-1; j_gene: TRBJ2-1; len: 14; CDR3aa: CASSQASFYNEQFF
v_gene: TRBV9; j_gene: TRBJ1-1; len: 15; CDR3aa: CASSPATTGRTEAFF
v_gene: TRBV7-9; j_gene: TRBJ1-1; len: 15; CDR3aa: CASSPGQPGDTEAFF
v_gene: TRBV5-1; j_gene: TRBJ1-1; len: 13; CDR3aa: CASSLGGTAEAFF
v_gene: TRBV20-1; j_gene: TRBJ2-3; len: 15; CDR3aa: CSASPGTGNTDTQYF
v_gene: TRBV28; j_gene: TRBJ2-7; len: 14; CDR3aa: CATTTGTSLYEQYF
v_gene: TRBV12-5; j_gene: TRBJ1-1; len: 12; CDR3aa: CASGDGGTEAFF
v_gene: TRBV20-1; j_gene: TRBJ2-3; len: 17; CDR3aa: CSARGGGLAGLTDTQYF
v_gene: TRBV10-3; j_gene: TRBJ2-7; len: 17; CDR3aa: CAISEHPGVLPTYEQYF
v_gene: TRBV6-1; j_gene: TRBJ2-7; len: 14; CDR3aa: CASSEWGQSEQQYF
v_gene: TRBV5-1; j_gene: TRBJ2-7; len: 14; CDR3aa: CASSFDLPGHEQYF
v_gene: TRBV7-9; j_gene: TRBJ2-2; len: 16; CDR3aa: CASSPMSGLRTGELFF
v_gene: TRBV2; j_gene: TRBJ2-3; len: 16; CDR3aa: CASSGTSGIPTDTQYF
v_gene: TRBV7-2; j_gene: TRBJ1-6; len: 16; CDR3aa: CASSLEPISYNSPLHF